Given below is one T cell receptor (beta chain) in context. This clone was recorded a few times. It has no known antigen specificity. No per-base quality is available; no much larger clone lies one base away. The cohort was made up of about 670 healthy bone marrow donors. At the time of sampling, all cohort members were nominally healthy, though unrecorded immune exposures were likely present. The donor tested CMV seronegative, placing the donor among the 300 to 400 seronegative members of the cohort. A peripheral blood sample was collected from each donor, and TCR beta sequencing was performed on peripheral blood mononuclear cells. The Qiagen DNeasy Blood Extraction Kit was used to extract genomic DNA from the blood cell samples. The library was generated by the immunoSEQ multiplex PCR assay. A mixture of 60 forward primers for TCR Vbeta segments and 13 reverse primers for TCR Jbeta segments was used in the multiplex PCR. The CDR3 region of rearranged TCR beta genes was amplified from genomic DNA by a multiplex PCR assay. The Illumina HiSeq System was used to sequence the amplified TCR beta libraries as 87-base-pair reads. The authors' analysis ran thus. A later analysis tallied roughly 80 million unique TCR beta chains across the 700 or so repertoires, and roughly 11 million of those chains were shared by two or more donors. A nearest-neighbor algorithm error-corrected the raw reads and collapsed the reads into unique sequences, merging closely related sequences to remove PCR and sequencing errors. Alignment of CDR3 sequences to IMGT reference sequences was used to assign V, D and J gene segments. For a sequence to be retained, a match of at least six nucleotides was required to both a V gene segment and a J gene segment. A rearrangement was called productive if the CDR3 had no stop codons and remained in frame with V and J, and every other rearrangement was called non-productive. Following IMGT convention, CDR3 was defined as the stretch from the second conserved V-encoded cysteine to the conserved J-encoded phenylalanine. The earlier analysis of about 610 of the donors excluded sequences that lacked an unambiguous match to a single V gene segment. An earlier analysis of several hundred of the donors called V segments functional above 56.7% productive rearrangements and segregating when the between-donor standard deviation exceeded 5%. To diagnose cytomegalovirus status from the catalog of TCR beta chain sequences, a statistical classification framework was built. In a later analysis, TCR nucleotide sequences were compared against IMGT/GENE-DB human TR gene sequences so that V and J genes could be assigned. The TCRdist pipeline was used in a later analysis to assign CDR3 sequences and most-parsimonious VDJ recombination scenarios. In a later analysis, each TCR beta chain was defined by its CDR3 amino acid sequence together with its V-gene family, and reads without a unique V-gene family were excluded. A later analysis removed 592 highly shared, low-generation-probability nucleotide sequences to deal with suspected cross-contamination and a sequencing artifact. A later analysis calculated a clonal expansion index for each public chain from normalized within-repertoire ranks of inferred template counts. A later analysis computed generation probabilities with a VDJ recombination model fitted to out-of-frame rearrangements, and checked the results against IGoR. In a later analysis, TCR-TCR, TCR-HLA and TCR-CMV co-occurrence was scored with hypergeometric tests, and a repertoire-size bias correction was applied to TCR pairs. In a later analysis, false discovery rates were estimated by permuting HLA or CMV assignments 20 times. In a later analysis, co-occurring TCRs were grouped using DBSCAN, with TCRdist sequence similarity added in when clustering inside HLA-allele-positive subsets. Repertoires with fewer than 30,000 or more than 120,000 public chains, plus five repertoires with anomalous nucleotide sharing, were excluded from co-occurrence clustering. In TCRdb, the immuneACCESS table is reduced to in-frame sequences with V and J assigned. These tables do not hold every clone; where another copy was compared, an unresolved V gene accounts for under half, and the others remain unexplained. V and J calls and clone size follow that table, whereas D and trimming were derived from the DNA. This sample is represented by about 120,000 clones; around 80% of them were singletons. The top ten hold over 0.2% of the sample.

This specimen comes from a study of cytomegalovirus exposure and HLA in healthy donors (dated by TCRdb to 2017 to 2019). Study-level background: According to an earlier analysis of several hundred of the donors, about 180 million T cells yielded roughly 100 million unique TCR beta sequences and about 280 Gb of sequence data. About 320 gigabases of sequencing data and approximately 84 million unique TCR sequences were included in an early release covering roughly 700 HLA-typed donors. Of the roughly 400 genotyped donors, 80% to 90% were placed in the genetic ancestry cluster associated with self-reported Caucasian donors. The study was designed to test whether signatures of past pathogen exposure could be identified by cataloging public T cell receptors. Using immunosequencing, the study profiled T cell repertoires from around 680 subjects and related those repertoires to cytomegalovirus serostatus. Besides the first cohort of approximately 710 subjects, a separate validation cohort made up of 120 or so different subjects was used. The study combined high-throughput TCR immunosequencing, statistical association of individual TCRs with disease status, and machine learning to predict cytomegalovirus infection status. A later analysis re-analyzed previously published TCR beta repertoires from 500 to 700 donors and added high-resolution HLA genotyping to study TCR occurrence patterns. The later analysis used no new phenotypic data to find candidate immune exposures, relying instead on TCR beta sequences and their occurrence across donors. To decide whether each TCR beta V gene segment behaved as functional or pseudogenic, an earlier analysis of nearly 600 of the donors relied on high-throughput TCR beta sequencing. Donor age, sex, ethnicity and CMV serostatus were compiled alongside the repertoire data. In a later genetic analysis, genome-wide SNP genotypes for about 65% of the roughly 670 donors were used, and that subset was treated as a discovery cohort. Every repertoire in the discovery cohort had been generated on one and the same sequencing platform. HLA typing included class I and class II loci at four-digit resolution. The number of donors typed differed by locus, with about 629-640 for A, B, C, DRB1 and DQB1, 522 for DQA1, 606 for DPA1, and some 470 for DPB1. Five DR-DQ haplotypes were treated as single units for association and clustering because of strong linkage in the cohort. Among roughly 400 genotyped donors of the cohort, an average of approximately 240,000 unique TCR beta nucleotide sequences were sequenced per donor, around a sixth of them non-productive. The research as a whole found: Presence/absence analyses assumed roughly uniform sequencing depth across donors, an assumption that may not hold. A later genetic analysis associated a missense DCLRE1C variant with V-gene and J-gene trimming of TCR beta chains, and an independent cohort replicated the association. According to a later analysis, parvovirus B19, influenza, CMV and Epstein-Barr virus appeared linked to several top co-occurrence clusters. In an earlier analysis of under 600 of the donors, most TCR beta V segments were observed in productive rearrangements about 90% or about 30% of the time, broadly matching IMGT annotations. Linkage disequilibrium might explain the correlated functional status among segregating V segments, but an unknown experimental factor could not be excluded. This cohort had only TCR beta chains sequenced, and the lack of alpha or paired-chain data limited which features could be detected. In a later analysis, the rate of TCR association differed among HLA loci, with DRB1 alleles having the most associated TCRs and HLA-C alleles having the fewest. A further reported finding was that TCR beta sequences accurately predicted the HLA-A and HLA-B alleles for most subjects in the first cohort. Because counts were too low, roughly 18 rarely observed V segments, including chromosome 9 orphons, were left out of the earlier analysis of over 550 of the donors. Most TCR sequences were seen in very few donors, while some public TCRs were found in many individuals. When HLA alleles, especially DR and DQ, strongly co-occurred, attributing TCR associations to individual alleles was difficult. The classifier was reported to diagnose cytomegalovirus status with high specificity and sensitivity in both the original and validation cohorts. A cluster of highly shared sequence variants was judged likely to represent a technical artifact of the sequencing pipeline. According to a later genetic analysis, donors in an Asian-associated ancestry cluster had fewer N-insertions in productive TCRs than the approximately 700-donor mean. A few of the identified cytomegalovirus-associated TCR beta chains were confirmed in vitro to be specific for cytomegalovirus antigens. In a later analysis, most CMV-associated TCR beta chains were found to appear HLA-restricted, with HLA associations seemingly driven largely by CMV exposure. It was suggested by the authors that the approach could potentially be generalized to other disease states and immunological phenotypes. Immune exposure information for the cohort was limited to CMV serostatus. Compared with equally common non-associated chains, HLA-associated TCR beta chains in a later analysis were more clonally expanded and had lower generation probabilities. Because some donors lacked HLA typing at each locus, the association tests relied only on the typed subset. A later analysis associated 16,951 TCR beta sequences with specific HLA alleles at a false discovery rate of 0.05. The study listed approximately 150 TCR beta chains as associated with cytomegalovirus.

This clonotype was obtained from a man in his fifties in good health and CMV-seronegative. Source material: PBMCs.

The DNA sequence is as follows: TGTGCCAGCAGCGTAGGAACGGGTACGGGAAACACCATATATTTT. Its protein is CASSVGTGTGNTIYF. Here the chain combines TRBV9 and TRBJ1-3; the D gene cannot be resolved reliably. The CDR3 runs 15 residues from the cysteine to the phenylalanine. Only the CDR3 DNA is retained, 45 bases long and in frame from the first base. Trimming takes 0 bases from V and 4 bases from J, and the germline ends sit 11 bases apart. CDR1 and CDR2 were assigned from the germline V gene as SGDLS and YYNGEE.